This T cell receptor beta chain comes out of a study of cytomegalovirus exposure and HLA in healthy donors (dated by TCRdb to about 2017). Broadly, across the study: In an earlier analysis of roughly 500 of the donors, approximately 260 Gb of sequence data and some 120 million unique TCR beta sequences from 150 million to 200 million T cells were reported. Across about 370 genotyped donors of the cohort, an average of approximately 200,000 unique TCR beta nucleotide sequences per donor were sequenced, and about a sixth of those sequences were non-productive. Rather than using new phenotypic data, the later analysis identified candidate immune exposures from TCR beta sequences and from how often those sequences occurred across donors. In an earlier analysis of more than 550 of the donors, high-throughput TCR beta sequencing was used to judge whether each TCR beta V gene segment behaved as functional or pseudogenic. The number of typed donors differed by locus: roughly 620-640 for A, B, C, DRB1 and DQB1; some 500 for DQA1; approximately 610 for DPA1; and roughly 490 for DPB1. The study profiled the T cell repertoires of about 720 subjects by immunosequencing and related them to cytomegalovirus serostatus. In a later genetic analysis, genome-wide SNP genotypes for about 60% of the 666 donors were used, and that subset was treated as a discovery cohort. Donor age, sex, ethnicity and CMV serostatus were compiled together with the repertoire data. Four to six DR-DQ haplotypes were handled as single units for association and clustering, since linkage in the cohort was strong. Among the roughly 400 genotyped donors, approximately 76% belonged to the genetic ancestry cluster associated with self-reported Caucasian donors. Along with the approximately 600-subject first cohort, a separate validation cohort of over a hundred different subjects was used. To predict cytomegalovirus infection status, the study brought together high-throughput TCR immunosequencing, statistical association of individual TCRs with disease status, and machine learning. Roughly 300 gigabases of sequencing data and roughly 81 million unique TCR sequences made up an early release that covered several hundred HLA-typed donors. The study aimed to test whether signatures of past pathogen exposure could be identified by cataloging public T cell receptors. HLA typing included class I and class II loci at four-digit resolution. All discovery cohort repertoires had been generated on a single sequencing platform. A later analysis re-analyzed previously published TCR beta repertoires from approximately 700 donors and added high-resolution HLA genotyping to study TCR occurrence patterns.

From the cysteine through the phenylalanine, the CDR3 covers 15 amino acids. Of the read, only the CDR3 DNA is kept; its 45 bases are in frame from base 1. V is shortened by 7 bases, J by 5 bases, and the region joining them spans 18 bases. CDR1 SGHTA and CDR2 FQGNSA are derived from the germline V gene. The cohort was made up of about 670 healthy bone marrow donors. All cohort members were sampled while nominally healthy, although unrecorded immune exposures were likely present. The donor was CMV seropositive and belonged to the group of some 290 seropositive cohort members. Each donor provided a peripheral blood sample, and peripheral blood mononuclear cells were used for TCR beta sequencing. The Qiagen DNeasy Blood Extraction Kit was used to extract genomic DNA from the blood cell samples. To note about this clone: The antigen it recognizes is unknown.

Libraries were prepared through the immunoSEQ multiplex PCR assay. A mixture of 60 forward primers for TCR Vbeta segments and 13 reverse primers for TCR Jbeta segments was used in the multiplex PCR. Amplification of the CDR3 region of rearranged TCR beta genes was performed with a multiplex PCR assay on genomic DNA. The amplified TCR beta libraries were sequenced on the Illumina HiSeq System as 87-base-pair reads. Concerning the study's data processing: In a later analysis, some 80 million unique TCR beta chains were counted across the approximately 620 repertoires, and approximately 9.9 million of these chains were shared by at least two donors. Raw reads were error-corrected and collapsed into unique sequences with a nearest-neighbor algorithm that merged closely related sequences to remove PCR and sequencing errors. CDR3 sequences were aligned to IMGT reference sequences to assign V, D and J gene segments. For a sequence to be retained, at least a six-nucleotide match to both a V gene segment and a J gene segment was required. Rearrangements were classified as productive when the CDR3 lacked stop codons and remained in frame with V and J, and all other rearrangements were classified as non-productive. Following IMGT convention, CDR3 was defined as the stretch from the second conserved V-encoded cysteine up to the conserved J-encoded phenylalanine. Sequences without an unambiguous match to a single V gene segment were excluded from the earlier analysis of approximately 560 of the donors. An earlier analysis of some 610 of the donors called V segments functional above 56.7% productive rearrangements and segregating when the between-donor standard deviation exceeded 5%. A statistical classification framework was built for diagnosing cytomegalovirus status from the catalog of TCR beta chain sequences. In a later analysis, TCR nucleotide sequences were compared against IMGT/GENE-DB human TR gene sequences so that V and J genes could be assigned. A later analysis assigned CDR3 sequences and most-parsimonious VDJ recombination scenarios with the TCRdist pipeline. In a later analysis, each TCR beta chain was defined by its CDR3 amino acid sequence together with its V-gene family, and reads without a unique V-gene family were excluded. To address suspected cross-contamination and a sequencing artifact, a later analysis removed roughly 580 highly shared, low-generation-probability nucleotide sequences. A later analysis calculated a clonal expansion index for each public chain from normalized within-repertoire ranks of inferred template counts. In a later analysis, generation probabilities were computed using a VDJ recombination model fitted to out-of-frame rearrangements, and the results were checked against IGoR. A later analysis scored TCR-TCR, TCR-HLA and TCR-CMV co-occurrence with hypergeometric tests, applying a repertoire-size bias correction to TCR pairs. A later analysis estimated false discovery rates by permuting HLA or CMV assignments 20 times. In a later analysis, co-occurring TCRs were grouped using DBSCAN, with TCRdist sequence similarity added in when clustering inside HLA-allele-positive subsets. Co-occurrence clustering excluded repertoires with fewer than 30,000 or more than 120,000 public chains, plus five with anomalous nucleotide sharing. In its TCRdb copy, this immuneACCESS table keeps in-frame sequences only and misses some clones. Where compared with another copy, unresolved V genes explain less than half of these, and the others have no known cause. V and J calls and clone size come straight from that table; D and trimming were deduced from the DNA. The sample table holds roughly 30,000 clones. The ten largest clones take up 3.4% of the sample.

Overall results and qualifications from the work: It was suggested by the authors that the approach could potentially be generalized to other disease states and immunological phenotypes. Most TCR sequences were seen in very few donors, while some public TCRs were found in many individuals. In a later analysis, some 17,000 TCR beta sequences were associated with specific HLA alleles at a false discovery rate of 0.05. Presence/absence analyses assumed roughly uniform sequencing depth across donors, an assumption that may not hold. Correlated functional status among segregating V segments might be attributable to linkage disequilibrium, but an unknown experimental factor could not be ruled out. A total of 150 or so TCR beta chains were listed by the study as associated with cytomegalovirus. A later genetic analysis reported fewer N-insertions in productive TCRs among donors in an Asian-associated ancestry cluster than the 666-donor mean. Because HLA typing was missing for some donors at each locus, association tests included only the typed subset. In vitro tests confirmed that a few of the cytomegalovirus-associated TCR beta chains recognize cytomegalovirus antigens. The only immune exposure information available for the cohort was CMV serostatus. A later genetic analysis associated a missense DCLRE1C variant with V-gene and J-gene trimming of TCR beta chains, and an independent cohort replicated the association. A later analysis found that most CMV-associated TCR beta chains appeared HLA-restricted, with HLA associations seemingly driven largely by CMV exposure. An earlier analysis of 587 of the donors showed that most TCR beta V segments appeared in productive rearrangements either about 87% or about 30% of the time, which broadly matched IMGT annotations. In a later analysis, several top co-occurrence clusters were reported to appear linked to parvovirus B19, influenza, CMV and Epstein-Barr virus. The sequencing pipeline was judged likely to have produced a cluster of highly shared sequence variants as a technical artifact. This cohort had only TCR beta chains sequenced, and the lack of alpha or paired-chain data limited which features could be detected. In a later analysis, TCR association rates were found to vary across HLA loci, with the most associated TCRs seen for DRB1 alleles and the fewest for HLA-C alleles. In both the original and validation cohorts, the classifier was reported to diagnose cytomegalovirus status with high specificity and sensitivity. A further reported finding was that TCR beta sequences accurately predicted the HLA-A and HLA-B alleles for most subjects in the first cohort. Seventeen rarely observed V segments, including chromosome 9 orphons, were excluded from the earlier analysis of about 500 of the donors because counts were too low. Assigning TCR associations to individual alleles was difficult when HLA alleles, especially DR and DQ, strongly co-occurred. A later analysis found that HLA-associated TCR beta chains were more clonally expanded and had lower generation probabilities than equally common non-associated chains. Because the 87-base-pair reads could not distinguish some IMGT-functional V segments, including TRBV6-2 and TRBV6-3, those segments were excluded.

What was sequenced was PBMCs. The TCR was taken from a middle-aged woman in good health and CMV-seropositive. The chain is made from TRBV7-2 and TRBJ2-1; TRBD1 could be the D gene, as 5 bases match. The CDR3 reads CASTYQGSADNEQFF. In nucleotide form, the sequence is TGTGCCAGCACCTACCAGGGAAGCGCCGACAATGAGCAGTTCTTC.